This T cell receptor beta chain was identified in a study of T cells in Graves' hyperthyroidism and ophthalmopathy. RNA transcripts were the template for amplifying TCR beta CDR3 regions. In the first-round RT-PCR of the TCR CDR3, the HTBI primer set was used. TCRdb called the multiplex PCR reads again in MiXCR, with one record for every CDR3 protein. The data hold 500,000 to 650,000 distinct CDR3 sequences, with roughly 17% observed a single time. Ophthalmopathy patients all had a Clinical Activity Score of at least 3, a NOSPECS grade of at least 4 and disease under 3 months old. This clonotype occurred a few times. Its antigen remains unidentified. A much more abundant neighbour one base away suggests this may be a read error. V was shortened by 1 base and J by 2 bases, with 5 bases between the two germline ends. CDR3 length: 13 amino acids. CDR1 is LGHNA and CDR2 is YNFKEQ in the germline V gene.

The study, taken as a whole, reports: Clonotypes that were expanded in thyroid above 0.001 mostly appeared in blood too. Ophthalmopathy was distinguished from stable hyperthyroidism by 13 V-J signatures.

This chain connects TRBV4-2 to TRBJ1-2; D not resolved. The receptor's source is a woman aged 18-29 years with Graves' ophthalmopathy. Sequencing used blood. CDR3 amino acids: CASSQAKNYGYTF. The CDR3 DNA reads as TGTGCCAGCAGCCAAGCCAAAAACTATGGCTACACCTTC.